This T cell receptor beta chain was obtained from a study of blood T cell repertoires in COVID-19. Study background: COVID-19 samples, acute and convalescent, were from the United States, Italy and Spain. PBMCs, B-cell-depleted T cells, or T cells were the source of the cDNA or gDNA that made up the material.

How the authors handled the data: The authors estimated nucleated cell counts from reference gene primer amplification. The table came from immunoSEQ multiplex PCR; TCRdb's copy has only in-frame clones and leaves some out. V, J and clone size were drawn from that table, and D and trimming were deduced from the DNA. The repertoire holds 350,000 to 450,000 clones, with 89% as singletons. Sequencing input: peripheral blood. The TCR was taken from a woman in her 40s with COVID-19, enrolled during active disease.

This chain's CDR3 is CAIVSGTGNGKRGETQYF. Here the CDR3 DNA reads TGCGCCATCGTTTCCGGGACAGGGAATGGTAAAAGGGGCGAGACGCAGTATTTT. The chain is built from TRBV5-1 and TRBJ2-3; 9 bases fit TRBD1. This CDR3 has 18 amino acids. Unmatched junction bases numbered 26, after V lost 9 bases and J lost 9 bases. Germline CDR1 is SGHRS and CDR2 is YFSETQ.